One and the same sample provided the 24 T cell receptor beta chains below, sequenced in a study of blood T cell repertoires in COVID-19. Clones were sequenced by immunoSEQ multiplex PCR, and TCRdb holds only the in-frame ones, with some missing. The sample records some 180,000 clones, approximately 86% being singletons. The sequencing sample was made of PBMCs or T cells enriched from blood (not recorded which). These receptors all come from a woman aged 40 to 50 in a cohort exposed to, infected with or recovered from COVID-19 (not recorded which).

This sequence joins TRBV29-1 and TRBJ2-7; a possible D gene is TRBD2 (5 bases). Germline V gives CDR1 SQVTM, CDR2 ANQGSEA. The CDR3 is 13 amino acids. V shed 7 bases and J shed 1 base, with 14 bases lying between them. The CDR3 loop reads CSEEGVRSYEQYF. As DNA, the CDR3 is TGCAGCGAAGAGGGAGTGAGGTCCTACGAGCAGTACTTC.

The gene calls are TRBV4-1 and TRBJ2-2; TRBD2 matches 7 bases. This CDR3 comprises 15 residues. Germline trimming cut 4 bases from V and 5 bases from J; bases unmatched to any gene: 7. Germline CDR1 reads MGHRA; CDR2 reads YSYEKL. This CDR3 is CASSLGREGTGELFF. The CDR3 DNA is TGCGCCAGCAGCCTCGGCAGGGAGGGGACCGGGGAGCTGTTTTTT.

This chain's CDR3 is CASSILGSSLTDTQYF. CDR3 sequence (DNA): TGTGCCAGTAGTATATTGGGTAGCAGCCTCACAGATACGCAGTATTTT. This chain connects TRBV19 to TRBJ2-3; D gene uncertain. Trimming cost V 2 bases and J 2 bases, with 14 bases left between them. This CDR3 has 16 residues. Germline V gives CDR1 LNHDA, CDR2 SQIVND (reference sequence).

The table lists this clone with a few counts. This chain connects TRBV5-6 to TRBJ1-5; no clear D gene. V was shortened by 6 bases and J by 10 bases, with 14 bases between the two germline ends. The CDR3 consists of 12 residues. Germline V gives CDR1 SGHDT, CDR2 YYEEEE. CDR3 protein: CASIRRVFPQHF. CDR3 DNA sequence: TGTGCCAGCATCCGGCGGGTTTTCCCCCAGCATTTT.

The gene calls are TRBV7-9 and TRBJ2-7, with 7 bases lining up with TRBD2. Germline CDR1 reads SEHNR; CDR2 reads FQNEAQ (reference sequence). J gave up 4 bases and V 3 bases, and 6 bases lay outside the gene matches. CDR3 length equals 14 residues. CDR3 in DNA: TGTGCCAGCAGCTTGACTGGGGGGGTTTACGAGCAGTACTTC. This translates into CASSLTGGVYEQYF. The whole variable domain, filled in from reference TRBV7-9 and TRBJ2-7, reads DTGVSQNPRHKITKRGQNVTFRCDPISEHNRLYWYRQTLGQGPEFLTYFQNEAQLEKSRLLSDRFSAERPKGSFSTLEIQRTEQGDSAMYLCASSLTGGVYEQYFGPGTRLTVT.

This CDR3 reads CATSRRGNSGDYGYTF. CDR3 nucleotides: TGTGCCACCAGCCGCCGAGGGAATTCCGGCGACTATGGCTACACCTTC. The chain combines TRBV15 with TRBJ1-2; D ambiguous. CDR1 LNHNV and CDR2 YYDKDF come from the germline V gene (reference sequence). V lost 5 bases, J lost 3 bases, and 19 bases lay in between. The CDR3 has 16 amino acids.

This clone was seen a handful of times. V gene TRBV29-1 combines with J gene TRBJ2-1, with D possibly TRBD1 on 6 matching bases. The length of the CDR3 is 12 residues. Deletions cut 6 bases from V and 2 bases from J, with 8 bases between. Germline V gives CDR1 SQVTM, CDR2 ANQGSEA. The CDR3 loop reads CSVRTAYNEQFF. CDR3 coding DNA: TGCAGCGTGCGGACAGCCTACAATGAGCAGTTCTTC.

The chain links TRBV19 to TRBJ1-2, with D possibly being TRBD1 (6 bases). The V end was cut by 5 bases, the J end by 2 bases, with 9 bases between. This CDR3 region has 13 residues. Germline assignment: CDR1 LNHDA and CDR2 SQIVND (reference sequence). DNA for the CDR3: TGTGCCAGTAGTGAACAGGGAAACTATGGCTACACCTTC. Its translation is CASSEQGNYGYTF.

This chain joins TRBV11-2 and TRBJ2-3; tentative D call: TRBD1 (6 bases). In germline, CDR1 is SGHAT, CDR2 FQNNGV. CDR3 length equals 17 residues. Trimming pared 1 base from V and 0 bases from J, leaving 14 bases between. This CDR3 is CASSLVWGLASTDTQYF. Written as DNA, the CDR3 is TGTGCCAGCAGCTTAGTGTGGGGGCTTGCTAGCACAGATACGCAGTATTTT.

The J gene is TRBJ1-6, the V gene TRBV4-1, with a tentative D call TRBD1 (5 bases). CDR1 MGHRA and CDR2 YSYEKL come from the germline V gene. Trimming took off 1 base at V and 9 bases at J, with 13 bases between the two ends. CDR3 size: 15 residues. The CDR3 DNA follows: TGCGCCAGCAGCCAAGTTCCGACAGAACCTTCACCCCTCCACTTT. Translation gives CASSQVPTEPSPLHF.

The chain is built from TRBV6-5 and TRBJ1-1; the D gene is possibly TRBD1 (5 bases). The CDR3 consists of 14 residues. Trimming stripped 2 bases from V and 1 base from J, with 8 bases between. Germline loops: CDR1 MNHEY, CDR2 SVGAGI. For the CDR3, the DNA is TGTGCCAGCAGTTACGCAACAGGGAACACTGAAGCTTTCTTT. Translating it yields CASSYATGNTEAFF.

The rearrangement links TRBV7-2 to TRBJ2-3; D unresolved. The V end was cut by 4 bases, the J end by 2 bases, with 7 bases between. The CDR3 is 13 residues long. Germline CDR1 and CDR2: SGHTA and FQGNSA. In DNA, the CDR3 is TGTGCCAGCAGCTGGGTAGCCACAGATACGCAGTATTTT. It is translated as CASSWVATDTQYF. The full variable domain, in which reference TRBV7-2 and TRBJ2-3 provide the parts outside the CDR3, is GAGVSQSPSNKVTEKGKDVELRCDPISGHTALYWYRQSLGQGLEFLIYFQGNSAPDKSGLPSDRFSAERTGGSVSTLTIQRTQQEDSAVYLCASSWVATDTQYFGPGTRLTVL.

V is TRBV12-5 and J is TRBJ1-2; no reliable D call. From germline, CDR1 is LGHNT and CDR2 FRNRAP. Trimming took 6 bases from V and 5 from J, leaving 13 bases between them. There are 13 residues in the CDR3. DNA for the CDR3: TGTGCTAGTGGCCGCAGACAAGAATATGGCTACACCTTC. Its protein is CASGRRQEYGYTF.

This clone is a singleton in its sample. The chain carries TRBV7-8 and TRBJ1-4, with unresolved D. This CDR3 spans 15 amino acids. V was trimmed by 3 bases and J by 10 bases, leaving 18 bases between them. Germline values: CDR1 SGHVS, CDR2 FQNEAQ. CDR3 sequence: CASSFSARSNGKLFF. For the CDR3, the DNA is TGTGCCAGCAGCTTTAGCGCCAGGTCAAACGGAAAACTGTTTTTT.

This clone was counted only a few times. The chain uses TRBV7-8 and TRBJ2-7; 14 bases match TRBD2. The V gene end was trimmed by 4 bases and the J gene end by 3 bases; junction bases not matched to a gene: 2. The germline CDR1 and CDR2 sequences are SGHVS and FQNEAQ. The CDR3 length is 15 residues. CDR3 DNA sequence: TGTGCCAGCAGCTCTGGACTAGCGGGGGGCTACGAGCAGTACTTC. Its translation: CASSSGLAGGYEQYF.

The rearrangement uses TRBV2 and TRBJ2-5; a weak D match, TRBD2 (7 bases). Germline loops: CDR1 SNHLY, CDR2 FYNNEI. This CDR3 region has 13 residues. Trimming removed 10 bases at V and 7 bases at J, with 19 bases between. CDR3 region: CATNGYRGGTQYF. CDR3 nucleotides: TGTGCCACCAATGGGTATAGGGGGGGGACCCAGTACTTC.

This clone was picked up a small number of times. The gene calls are TRBV28 and TRBJ2-7; possibly TRBD1 for D (6 bases). The CDR3 has 16 residues. Germline V gene lookup returns CDR1 MDHEN and CDR2 SYDVKM. The V end was cut by 5 bases, the J end by 0 bases, with 17 bases between. The CDR3 sequence is CASSLLNREPSYEQYF. CDR3 coding DNA: TGTGCCAGCAGTCTGTTAAACAGGGAACCCTCCTACGAGCAGTACTTC.

J is TRBJ1-1 and V is TRBV13; possible D gene TRBD1, 5 bases. V dropped 4 bases and J dropped 3 bases, with 15 bases sitting between them. This CDR3 has 15 residues. In germline, CDR1 is PRHDT, CDR2 FYEKMQ (reference sequence). The CDR3: CASSSRDGGYTEAFF. Written as DNA, the CDR3 is TGTGCCAGCAGCTCCCGGGACGGAGGGTACACTGAAGCTTTCTTT.

The V call is TRBV7-8, the J call TRBJ1-2, with 7 bases identical to TRBD1. The length of the CDR3 is 17 residues. Germline CDR1 and CDR2: SGHVS and FQNEAQ. With 6 bases clipped from V and 4 bases from J, the junction kept 17 bases outside the gene matches. The CDR3 is CASSKFQGVGRGYGYTF. In DNA form, the CDR3 reads TGTGCCAGCAGTAAGTTCCAGGGGGTCGGTCGAGGCTATGGCTACACCTTC. The full variable domain, completed using reference TRBV7-8 and TRBJ1-2, is GAGVSQSPRYKVAKRGQDVALRCDPISGHVSLFWYQQALGQGPEFLTYFQNEAQLDKSGLPSDRFFAERPEGSVSTLKIQRTQQEDSAVYLCASSKFQGVGRGYGYTFGSGTRLTVV.

V usage is TRBV7-9 and J usage is TRBJ1-1; 7 bases are a match to TRBD1. Germline CDR1 is SEHNR and CDR2 is FQNEAQ (reference sequence). With V trimmed by 3 bases and J by 0 bases, 1 base remained unmatched. The CDR3 spans 14 residues. The CDR3 is CASSLGQMNTEAFF. CDR3 coding DNA: TGTGCCAGCAGCTTGGGACAGATGAACACTGAAGCTTTCTTT.

DNA of the CDR3: TGTGCCAGTAGTATCTCTGGCCCCTTCTCCTACAATGAGCAGTTCTTC. Amino acid sequence: CASSISGPFSYNEQFF. The V gene is TRBV19, the J gene TRBJ2-1, with no clear D. In germline, CDR1 is LNHDA, CDR2 SQIVND (reference sequence). The ends were cut back, 3 bases at V and 0 bases at J, with 12 bases in the middle. This CDR3 region has 16 residues.

This chain uses TRBV5-6 with TRBJ1-6; 7 bases are a match to TRBD1. Germline V CDR1 and CDR2: SGHDT, YYEEEE. V was clipped by 0 bases and J by 1 base; unmatched bases: 4. This CDR3 comprises 17 residues. CDR3 region: CASSLGQGRSYNSPLHF. The CDR3 DNA reads TGTGCCAGCAGCTTGGGACAGGGCAGGTCCTATAATTCACCCCTCCACTTT.

This clone occurred a few times. V gene TRBV3-1 (or the pseudogene TRBV3-2) combines with J gene TRBJ1-3; TRBD1 matches at 8 bases. V was pared by 0 bases and J by 11 bases, with 3 bases of the junction left unmatched. The CDR3 is 13 amino acids. Germline CDR1 is LGHDT and CDR2 is YNNKEL (reference sequence). CDR3 DNA: TGTGCCAGCAGCCAAGACAGGGGGCTGGCCATATATTTT. Translated, it gives CASSQDRGLAIYF.

The CDR3 loop is CASSPTGGTETQYF. The CDR3 nucleotides are TGTGCCAGCAGCCCAACGGGGGGCACAGAGACCCAGTACTTC. This chain links TRBV14 with TRBJ2-5; D might be TRBD2 (7 bases). The V end was cut by 4 bases, the J end by 4 bases, with 13 bases between. This CDR3 has 14 residues. Per germline, CDR1 SGHDN and CDR2 FVKESK. The variable domain in full, with the rest retrieved from reference TRBV14 and TRBJ2-5, is EAGVTQFPSHSVIEKGQTVTLRCDPISGHDNLYWYRRVMGKEIKFLLHFVKESKQDESGMPNNRFLAERTGGTYSTLKVQPAELEDSGVYFCASSPTGGTETQYFGPGTRLLVL.